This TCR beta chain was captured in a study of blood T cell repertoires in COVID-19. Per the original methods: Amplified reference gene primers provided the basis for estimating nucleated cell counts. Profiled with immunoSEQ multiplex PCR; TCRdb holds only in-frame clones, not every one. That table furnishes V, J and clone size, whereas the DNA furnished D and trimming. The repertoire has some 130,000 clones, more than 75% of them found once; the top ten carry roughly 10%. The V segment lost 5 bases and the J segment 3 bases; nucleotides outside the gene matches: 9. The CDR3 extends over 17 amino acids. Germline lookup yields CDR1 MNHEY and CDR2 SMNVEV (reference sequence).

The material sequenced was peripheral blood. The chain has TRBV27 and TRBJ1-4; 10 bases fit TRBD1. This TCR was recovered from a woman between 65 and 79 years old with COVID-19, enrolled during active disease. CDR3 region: CASSRRQGARANEKLFF. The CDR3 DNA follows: TGTGCCAGCAGTCGAAGACAGGGGGCGAGAGCTAATGAAAAACTGTTTTTT.